This T cell receptor (beta chain) originates from a study of graft-versus-host responses after intestinal transplantation (dated by TCRdb to the early 2020s). Study-level background: Multivisceral, liver-intestinal, or isolated intestinal transplants were received by the recipients. To identify alloreactive clones, pre-transplant mixed lymphocyte reaction products were sequenced and then compared with unstimulated pre-transplant donor and recipient T cells. After intestinal transplantation, graft-versus-host and host-versus-graft alloreactive T cell clones were followed in the graft, circulation and bone marrow using bulk TCR-beta CDR3 sequencing. Donor T cell macrochimerism was defined as a peak of at least 4% donor T cells among recipient peripheral blood mononuclear cells. The cohort enrolled 20 to 25 intestinal transplant recipients, one of whom was a retransplant, and a few patients without pretransplant specimens were excluded. All recipients received anti-thymocyte globulin induction followed by maintenance tacrolimus and steroids for around 3 years. Instead of going to the commercial service, samples from a few later patients were sequenced in-house on an Illumina MiSeq and processed with MiXCR. The paper's findings and limits, for the study overall: GvH clones were detected in recipient bone marrow, and some of these GvH clones were observed earlier in ileal mucosa or blood, consistent with an intestinal mucosal origin. Early after transplant, peak levels of circulating GvH clones were found to be associated with declines in HvG clones. In patients with donor T cell macrochimerism, the allografts had high GvH to HvG T cell clonal ratios. Conclusions were limited by the relatively low number and heterogeneity of intestinal transplant patients.

About this clone itself: Its antigen is unknown. The record has no base qualities; no much larger clone is one base away.

Blood samples were collected up to 4 times in the first month after transplant and then at least monthly when available. Libraries were prepared through the immunoSEQ multiplex PCR assay. High-throughput TCR-beta CDR3 sequencing of genomic DNA from most patients was performed by Adaptive Biotechnologies. In the source study's methods: Adaptive's ImmunoSEQ software supplied the TCR sequencing data for 15 to 20 patients, while MiXCR and VDJtools were used to process a few other patients. Because the origin of CDR3 nucleotide sequences shared between donor and recipient could not be assigned, those sequences were removed. To be classed as alloreactive, a clone needed at least 2-fold expansion over unstimulated cells and a minimum CFSE-low frequency of 0.002% (template counts) or 0.001% (read counts). A clone was considered mappable if detected in the sequenced pre-transplant spleen, lymph node, or MLR CFSE-low populations of the donor or recipient. The cumulative frequency of alloreactive clones was calculated as a percentage of all sequences, weighted by copy number. TCRdb mirrors the immuneACCESS table, restricted to in-frame sequences. Some clones are absent from its copies; in checked studies, under half trace to an unresolved V gene, and the reason for the others is unknown. That table gives V, J and clone size, and the DNA gave D and trimming. The sample table records about 12,000 clones; over 90% of these occur just once. 20% to 25% of the sample is taken by the ten largest.

This material consisted of PBMCs, taken 109 days after intestinal transplant. The sequence came from a human patient who received an intestinal transplant, so some T cells may come from the graft donor.

The nucleotide sequence reads as follows: TGTGCCAGCTCTGAGCCCAGTCAGCCCCAGCATTTT. It translates to CASSEPSQPQHF. The chain is encoded by TRBV18 joined to TRBJ1-5; the D gene is not confidently resolved. Including cysteine and phenylalanine, the CDR3 has 12 amino acids. The read is trimmed to its CDR3 DNA, 36 bases read in frame from base 1. Trimming takes 6 bases from V and 6 bases from J, and the germline ends sit 9 bases apart. Per the germline V gene, KGHSH is the CDR1 and LQKENI is the CDR2. The reference TRBV18 and TRBJ1-5 proteins fill in what lies around the CDR3, so the full variable domain reads NAGVMQNPRHLVRRRGQEARLRCSPMKGHSHVYWYRQLPEEGLKFMVYLQKENIIDESGMPKERFSAEFPKEGPSILRIQQVVRGDSAAYFCASSEPSQPQHFGDGTRLSIL.